This TCR beta chain originates from a study of blood T cell repertoires in COVID-19. About the study: Nucleic acid was either cDNA or gDNA, and it came from T cells, B-cell-depleted T cells, or PBMCs.

V lost 4 bases, J lost 0 bases, and 3 bases stayed unmatched. Per the germline V gene, CDR1 is SGHDN and CDR2 is FVKESK. The CDR3 has 16 residues. Per the original data handling: Estimated nucleated cell counts came from reference gene primer amplification. Profiling relied on immunoSEQ multiplex PCR, and the TCRdb table lists in-frame clones only, not all of them. That table furnishes V, J and clone size, whereas the DNA furnished D and trimming. The table records around 93,000 clones, over 80% of them present only once. The source is a man aged 80 or over with acute or convalescent COVID-19. Sequencing input: peripheral blood. The chain uses TRBV14 and TRBJ2-5; TRBD2 agrees at 12 bases. This chain's CDR3 is CASSPGLAGNQETQYF. The CDR3 DNA sequence: TGTGCCAGCAGCCCAGGACTAGCGGGGAACCAAGAGACCCAGTACTTC.